These 10 T cell receptor beta chains originate from one sample sequenced in a study of T cells after yellow fever vaccination (dated by TCRdb to about 2019). The sample's treatment or condition, from its label and the paper: live attenuated yellow fever vaccine strain. The library was built by means of 5' RACE. The reads were generated on an Illumina HiSeq 2500. TCRdb handled the public reads itself, with Q25 trimming in fastp and clone calling in MiXCR, and kept productive beta chains. CDR3 protein sequences are deduplicated, and each keeps its most common genes and DNA. This sample gives around 530,000 distinct CDR3 sequences in total; about 17% of them show up just once. Of the sample, roughly 17% falls within the top ten clones. The sequenced sample was PBMCs, obtained 4 to 5 days after the first yellow fever vaccination. Receptors originate from a man aged 18-30 years who received the YFV17D yellow fever vaccine.

The genes are TRBV7-9 and TRBJ2-1, with 8 nucleotides matching TRBD2. Germline lookup yields CDR1 SEHNR and CDR2 FQNEAQ (reference sequence). The CDR3 has 16 amino acids. The junction had 12 bases not matched to a gene; V was cut back by 7 bases and J by 4 bases. In DNA, the CDR3 is TGTGCCAGCACCCCGAGGGCGGGGGGCGGGTACAATGAGCAGTTCTTC. This translates into CASTPRAGGGYNEQFF.

V usage is TRBV5-1 and J usage is TRBJ2-3; a possible D gene is TRBD2 (5 bases). The germline V gene encodes CDR1 SGHRS and CDR2 YFSETQ. Trimming took off 2 bases at V and 5 bases at J, with 15 bases between the two ends. This CDR3 spans 15 amino acids. CDR3 amino acids: CASSLSGLLEDTQYF. The DNA of the CDR3 is TGCGCCAGCAGCTTAAGTGGACTCCTTGAAGATACGCAGTATTTT.

This clonotype was detected many times. This rearrangement joins TRBV12-3 or TRBV12-4 to TRBJ2-7; TRBD2 matches at 7 bases. The CDR3 runs 13 residues. V was clipped by 3 bases and J by 3 bases; unmatched bases: 2. CDR3 in amino acids: CASSFGGSYEQYV. The CDR3 region has the DNA TGTGCCAGCAGTTTCGGGGGGAGCTACGAGCAGTACGTC.

This clonotype came up many times. The chain joins TRBV6-2 or TRBV6-3 to TRBJ2-5; 9 nucleotides align to TRBD2. V was pared by 2 bases and J by 5 bases, with 6 bases of the junction left unmatched. This CDR3 has 15 amino acids. Germline CDR1 and CDR2: MNHEY and SVGEGT. The CDR3 region is CASSYDASGAETQYF. The CDR3 nucleotides read TGTGCCAGCAGTTACGACGCTAGCGGGGCTGAGACCCAGTACTTC.

This clonotype was recorded a few times. The chain combines TRBV19 with TRBJ1-2, with 7 nucleotides matching TRBD1. V lost 4 bases, J lost 0 bases, and 5 bases stayed unmatched. Germline V lookup: CDR1 LNHDA, CDR2 SQIVND (reference sequence). CDR3 size: 15 residues. The CDR3 is CASSTTGTANYGYTF. The CDR3 DNA reads as TGTGCCAGTAGTACCACCGGGACAGCTAACTATGGCTACACCTTC. Looking up the rest from reference TRBV19 and TRBJ1-2 gives the full variable domain: DGGITQSPKYLFRKEGQNVTLSCEQNLNHDAMYWYRQDPGQGLRLIYYSQIVNDFQKGDIAEGYSVSREKKESFPLTVTSAQKNPTAFYLCASSTTGTANYGYTFGSGTRLTVV.

The J gene is TRBJ1-2, the V gene TRBV20-1; D ambiguous. The CDR3 totals 10 residues. CDR1 and CDR2 from the germline V gene are DFQATT and SNEGSKA (reference sequence). V shed 4 bases and J shed 8 bases, with 8 bases lying between them. The DNA of the CDR3 is TGCAGTGCTAAGGGTGGAGGCTACACCTTC. Its translation: CSAKGGGYTF.

This clonotype was recorded a few times. V and J are TRBV30 and TRBJ2-7, with D perhaps TRBD1 or TRBD2 (5 bases each). V was pared by 0 bases and J by 0 bases, with 9 bases between. The CDR3 covers 14 residues. The germline V gene encodes CDR1 GTSNPN and CDR2 SVGIG (reference sequence). DNA of the CDR3: TGTGCCTGGAGTGTTGCCGGGACCTCCTACGAGCAGTACTTC. As protein: CAWSVAGTSYEQYF.

This clonotype has just a few counts. The chain couples TRBV7-2 to TRBJ2-3; D perhaps matches TRBD1 (5 bases). CDR1 and CDR2 (germline): SGHTA, FQGNSA. Trimming shortened V by 0 bases and J by 2 bases, and 12 bases separated the two germline ends. The length of the CDR3 is 16 residues. CDR3 coding DNA: TGTGCCAGCAGCTTAGCCGGGCAGGGTCTCACAGATACGCAGTATTTT. It is translated as CASSLAGQGLTDTQYF.

The rearrangement uses TRBV20-1 and TRBJ2-5, with D possibly matching TRBD1 (6 bases). The germline gives CDR1 DFQATT, CDR2 SNEGSKA (reference sequence). Trimming cost V 0 bases and J 5 bases, with 13 bases left between them. CDR3 length equals 14 residues. CDR3 sequence: CSARELTGKETQYF. For the CDR3, the DNA is TGCAGTGCTAGAGAACTTACAGGGAAGGAGACCCAGTACTTC.

The chain uses TRBV19 and TRBJ1-5; no definite D call. This CDR3 contains 13 residues. Germline V gene data show CDR1 as LNHDA and CDR2 as SQIVND (reference sequence). Between the trimmed V and J ends, which lost 5 bases and 4 bases, there was a span of 9 bases. CDR3 bases: TGTGCCAGTAGTGTACAGACGAATCAGCCCCAGCATTTT. Its translation is CASSVQTNQPQHF.